These 26 T cell receptor beta chains came from one sample sequenced in a study of cytomegalovirus exposure and HLA in healthy donors. Primers included in the PCR were 60 Vbeta and 13 Jbeta primers. TCRdb keeps only in-frame clones here, not all; method: immunoSEQ multiplex PCR. The table shows fewer than 150,000 clones, with around 83% occurring only once. The sequenced sample consisted of PBMCs. The source of these receptors is a man aged 40-50 years in good health and CMV-seropositive.

The V and J genes are TRBV27 and TRBJ1-5; 9 positions match TRBD1. Germline CDR1 MNHEY, CDR2 SMNVEV (reference sequence). The CDR3 extends over 17 amino acids. Losses at the gene ends were 4 bases for V and 0 bases for J; bases not matched to a gene: 7. The CDR3 sequence: CASSSLLQGASNQPQHF. DNA for the CDR3: TGTGCCAGCAGTTCCCTACTACAGGGGGCTAGCAATCAGCCCCAGCATTTT.

This clone came up a few times. The J gene is TRBJ2-7, the V gene TRBV27; maybe TRBD1 (5 bases). V was shortened by 3 bases and J by 4 bases, with 10 bases between the two germline ends. Germline loops: CDR1 MNHEY, CDR2 SMNVEV (reference sequence). The CDR3 covers 13 residues. The CDR3, as DNA: TGTGCCAGCAGTTTTAAGGACACATACGAGCAGTACTTC. It translates to CASSFKDTYEQYF.

V is TRBV5-1 and J is TRBJ1-2; 8 bases map to TRBD1. CDR1 is SGHRS and CDR2 is YFSETQ in the germline V gene. V dropped 0 bases and J dropped 2; count of bases not matched to a gene: 0. This CDR3 is built from 14 residues. The CDR3: CASSLGQGNYGYTF. The CDR3 bases are TGCGCCAGCAGCTTGGGACAGGGGAACTATGGCTACACCTTC.

The chain joins TRBV18 to TRBJ1-1, with 9 bases aligning to TRBD1. The CDR3 contains 14 residues. Germline CDR1 is KGHSH and CDR2 is LQKENI. The junction had 7 bases not matched to a gene; V was cut back by 6 bases and J by 5 bases. CDR3 protein: CASSPTGGETEAFF. The CDR3 region has the DNA TGTGCCAGCTCGCCGACAGGGGGAGAGACTGAAGCTTTCTTT. The whole variable domain, filled in from reference TRBV18 and TRBJ1-1, reads NAGVMQNPRHLVRRRGQEARLRCSPMKGHSHVYWYRQLPEEGLKFMVYLQKENIIDESGMPKERFSAEFPKEGPSILRIQQVVRGDSAAYFCASSPTGGETEAFFGQGTRLTVV.

The CDR3 is CASSQATGPNTEAFF. The CDR3 DNA is TGCGCCAGCAGCCAGGCGACAGGGCCGAACACTGAAGCTTTCTTT. The chain links TRBV4-3 to TRBJ1-1, with 7 nucleotides matching TRBD1. Germline CDR1 reads LGHNA; CDR2 reads YSLEER. The CDR3 length is 15 residues. V shed 3 bases and J 1 base; nucleotides not matched to a gene: 5.

This clone was recorded once. The chain joins TRBV7-8 to TRBJ2-7, with D possibly being TRBD2 (6 bases). The CDR3 length is 13 residues. V was trimmed by 5 bases and J by 7 bases, leaving 15 bases between them. CDR1 and CDR2 (germline): SGHVS, FQNEAQ. CDR3 in DNA: TGTGCCAGCAGCGCGGGGCCAGCGAAAGAGCAGTACTTC. Protein sequence: CASSAGPAKEQYF.

The CDR3 DNA reads as TGTGCCAGCAGCTTAGGACAGGCAAAAGGGGGCACAGATACGCAGTATTTT. Residues: CASSLGQAKGGTDTQYF. The chain joins TRBV11-3 to TRBJ2-3; D is perhaps TRBD1 (6 bases). Germline V gene data show CDR1 as SGHNT and CDR2 as YENEEA. This CDR3 region has 17 residues. Trimming cost V 1 base and J 1 base, with 15 bases left between them. Full variable domain (rest looked up from reference TRBV11-3 and TRBJ2-3): EAGVVQSPRYKIIEKKQPVAFWCNPISGHNTLYWYLQNLGQGPELLIRYENEEAVDDSQLPKDRFSAERLKGVDSTLKIQPAELGDSAVYLCASSLGQAKGGTDTQYFGPGTRLTVL.

CDR3 sequence: CASSEGIRGGYIQYF. The CDR3 DNA reads as TGTGCCAGCAGTGAAGGCATCCGGGGGGGGTACATTCAGTACTTC. The genes are TRBV2 and TRBJ2-4; 8 bases agree with TRBD2. Germline trimming cut 1 base from V and 8 bases from J; bases unmatched to any gene: 7. The germline V gene has CDR1 SNHLY and CDR2 FYNNEI. This CDR3 is 15 amino acids long.

The J gene is TRBJ2-7, the V gene TRBV10-2; maybe TRBD1 (5 bases). CDR1 and CDR2 (germline): WSHSY, SAAADI. The V end was cut by 6 bases, the J end by 1 base, with 16 bases between. The CDR3 contains 15 residues. Here the CDR3 reads CASSQGVGWSYEQYF. CDR3 bases: TGCGCCAGCAGCCAAGGGGTGGGCTGGTCCTACGAGCAGTACTTC.

V usage is TRBV10-3 and J usage is TRBJ2-7; 7 positions agree with TRBD1. In germline, CDR1 is ENHRY, CDR2 SYGVKD. The CDR3 is 13 amino acids. V trimming: 6 bases; J trimming: 3 bases; junction bases outside the gene matches: 5. This CDR3 is CAIRGQNVYEQYF. The DNA of the CDR3 is TGTGCCATCAGGGGACAGAACGTCTACGAGCAGTACTTC.

V gene TRBV7-3 combines with J gene TRBJ1-5; D is unclear. The germline V gene encodes CDR1 SGHTA and CDR2 FQGTGA. V was clipped by 3 bases and J by 5 bases, with 8 bases between them. This CDR3 is 13 amino acids long. CDR3: CASSFGNDQPQHF. The CDR3, as DNA: TGTGCCAGCAGCTTCGGGAATGATCAGCCCCAGCATTTT. Variable domain in full (rest from reference TRBV7-3 and TRBJ1-5): GAGVSQTPSNKVTEKGKYVELRCDPISGHTALYWYRQSLGQGPEFLIYFQGTGAADDSGLPNDRFFAVRPEGSVSTLKIQRTERGDSAVYLCASSFGNDQPQHFGDGTRLSIL.

The gene calls are TRBV7-9 and TRBJ2-7; D is unresolved. The ends were cut back, 6 bases at V and 0 bases at J, with 6 bases in the middle. This CDR3 contains 12 residues. Germline V lookup: CDR1 SEHNR, CDR2 FQNEAQ (reference sequence). CDR3 in amino acids: CASSMSSYEQYF. The CDR3 bases are TGTGCCAGCAGTATGAGCTCCTACGAGCAGTACTTC.

J is TRBJ1-1 and V is TRBV19, with 7 bases aligning to TRBD1. The CDR3 loop spans 17 amino acids. Germline assignment: CDR1 LNHDA and CDR2 SQIVND (reference sequence). The ends lost 3 bases at V and 4 bases at J; junction bases unmatched: 14. CDR3 sequence reads: CASSIRNSLPGGTEAFF. CDR3 in DNA: TGTGCCAGTAGTATTCGGAACAGTCTCCCAGGGGGCACTGAAGCTTTCTTT.

This clone was seen only a few times. This chain joins TRBV5-4 and TRBJ1-2; possible D gene TRBD1, 6 bases. Deletions cut 5 bases from V and 6 bases from J, with 14 bases between. The CDR3 length is 13 residues. CDR1 and CDR2 from the germline V gene are SGHNT and YYREEE (reference sequence). The CDR3 region is CASSLQGADGYTF. The CDR3 nucleotides read TGTGCCAGCAGTTTACAGGGTGCTGATGGCTACACCTTC.

This clone was seen only a few times. The chain couples TRBV4-1 to TRBJ1-3; D might be TRBD1 (5 bases). The CDR3 runs to 13 residues. V dropped 0 bases and J dropped 9 bases, with 9 bases sitting between them. Germline V gene data show CDR1 as MGHRA and CDR2 as YSYEKL. The CDR3 is CASSQDRGVTIYF. Here the CDR3 DNA reads TGCGCCAGCAGCCAAGATCGGGGGGTCACCATATATTTT.

The chain links TRBV6-5 to TRBJ1-2; 8 nucleotides agree with TRBD1. Germline values: CDR1 MNHEY, CDR2 SVGAGI. Germline trimming cut 5 bases from V and 6 bases from J; bases unmatched to any gene: 8. The CDR3 totals 14 residues. The CDR3 spells CASSPGTGGHGYTF. The CDR3 DNA reads as TGTGCCAGCAGTCCCGGGACAGGCGGGCATGGCTACACCTTC.

The chain recombines TRBV13 with TRBJ2-2; D might be TRBD1 (5 bases). CDR1 and CDR2 (germline): PRHDT, FYEKMQ (reference sequence). This CDR3 comprises 13 residues. The ends were cut back, 2 bases at V and 5 bases at J, with 6 bases in the middle. In nucleotides, the CDR3 is TGTGCCAGCAGCTTAAGGGGAACCGGGGAGCTGTTTTTT. Its translation is CASSLRGTGELFF.

This sequence joins TRBV18 and TRBJ2-7; 7 nucleotides agree with TRBD1. V gave up 3 bases and J gave up 1 base; unmatched junction bases: 6. CDR1 and CDR2 (germline): KGHSH, LQKENI. The CDR3 sequence is 15 residues long. The CDR3 here is CASSPLRGQSYEQYF. CDR3 DNA: TGTGCCAGCTCACCTTTAAGGGGGCAATCCTACGAGCAGTACTTC.

J is TRBJ1-2 and V is TRBV19, with TRBD1 matching 7 bases. Trimming took 2 bases from V and 7 from J; bases not matched to a gene: 4. Germline V CDR1 and CDR2: LNHDA, SQIVND (reference sequence). CDR3 length: 13 amino acids. CDR3 sequence reads: CASSITGAFGYTF. As DNA, the CDR3 is TGTGCCAGTAGTATAACAGGGGCGTTTGGCTACACCTTC.

The chain combines TRBV5-4 with TRBJ1-2, with 9 positions matching TRBD1. Trimming at V came to 4 bases and at J to 4 bases, leaving 14 bases not matched to a gene. The CDR3 runs 17 residues. Germline V lookup: CDR1 SGHNT, CDR2 YYREEE (reference sequence). The chain's CDR3 is CASSRVTGTGSFYGYTF. The DNA of the CDR3 is TGTGCCAGCAGCCGCGTCACCGGGACAGGGTCCTTCTATGGCTACACCTTC.

The chain combines TRBV2 with TRBJ2-3; 10 bases are shared with TRBD2. V was clipped by 2 bases and J by 8 bases; unmatched bases: 10. The CDR3 sequence is 16 residues long. Germline V lookup: CDR1 SNHLY, CDR2 FYNNEI. CDR3 sequence: CASSETGLAGVFTQYF. CDR3 DNA sequence: TGTGCCAGCAGTGAAACAGGGCTAGCGGGAGTATTTACGCAGTATTTT.

Here the CDR3 reads CASSVQENTEAFF. The CDR3 bases are TGTGCCAGCAGCGTACAAGAAAACACTGAAGCTTTCTTT. The gene calls are TRBV7-9 and TRBJ1-1, with D unclear. From germline, CDR1 is SEHNR and CDR2 FQNEAQ (reference sequence). CDR3 length: 13 residues. V dropped 5 bases and J dropped 2 bases, with 9 bases sitting between them. Full variable domain (rest looked up from reference TRBV7-9 and TRBJ1-1): DTGVSQNPRHKITKRGQNVTFRCDPISEHNRLYWYRQTLGQGPEFLTYFQNEAQLEKSRLLSDRFSAERPKGSFSTLEIQRTEQGDSAMYLCASSVQENTEAFFGQGTRLTVV.

This rearrangement joins TRBV5-1 to TRBJ2-7, with 13 bases identical to TRBD2. V lost 2 bases to trimming and J lost 3 bases; unmatched junction nucleotides: 2. CDR1 and CDR2 (germline): SGHRS, YFSETQ. This CDR3 spans 15 amino acids. CDR3 nucleotide sequence: TGCGCCAGCAGCTTCCGACTAGCGGGGGGCTACGAGCAGTACTTC. Translation gives CASSFRLAGGYEQYF.

The chain employs TRBV5-1 and TRBJ2-3, with unresolved D. Deletions cut 6 bases from V and 0 bases from J, with 11 bases between. Germline V gene data show CDR1 as SGHRS and CDR2 as YFSETQ. There are 14 residues in the CDR3. CDR3 in DNA: TGCGCCAGCACCGATTTGAGTAGCACAGATACGCAGTATTTT. It yields the protein CASTDLSSTDTQYF.

In its sample, this clone was seen a few times. The chain is built from TRBV2 and TRBJ2-7; D uncertain. The germline V and J ends were trimmed by 6 bases and 1 base, with 7 bases remaining between them. Germline CDR1 is SNHLY and CDR2 is FYNNEI. The length of the CDR3 is 12 residues. For the CDR3, the DNA is TGTGCCAGCAGCCTAGGATCCTACGAGCAGTACTTC. Its protein is CASSLGSYEQYF.

The chain is built from TRBV7-6 and TRBJ1-3; no firm D call. Germline loops: CDR1 SGHVS, CDR2 FNYEAQ. The germline V and J ends were trimmed by 3 bases and 4 bases, with 7 bases remaining between them. The CDR3 consists of 13 residues. In nucleotides, the CDR3 is TGTGCCAGCAGCTTGGCAGAAGGAAACACCATATATTTT. As protein: CASSLAEGNTIYF.